The clone carrying this T cell receptor (beta chain) was counted a single time. With 7 bases removed from V and 6 bases from J, the gap between germline ends came to 15 bases. From germline, CDR1 is ENHRY and CDR2 SYGVKD. This CDR3 is 14 amino acids long. This sample is part of a study of blood T cell repertoires in COVID-19. At the level of the study: The United States, Italy and Spain were the sources of the acute and convalescent COVID-19 samples. T cells, B-cell-depleted T cells, or PBMCs supplied cDNA or gDNA.

As handled by the study authors: For nucleated cells, counts were estimated from reference gene primer amplification. Assay: immunoSEQ multiplex PCR; the TCRdb copy retains only in-frame clones and omits some. For V, J and clone size, that table is used; D and trimming come from the DNA. The data contain about 58,000 clones, roughly 89% of them singletons. The source of this sequence is a man aged 55 to 70 with active COVID-19. The V call is TRBV10-3, the J call TRBJ2-2, with a possible D match to TRBD1 (7 bases). Sequences were obtained from peripheral blood. DNA of the CDR3: TGTGCCATCAACGGGCAGGGGGGATCCGGGGAGCTGTTTTTT. It yields the protein CAINGQGGSGELFF.